This TCR beta chain was identified in a study of blood T cell repertoires in COVID-19. Background on the study: In each case, the material was cDNA or gDNA derived from T cells, B-cell-depleted T cells, or PBMCs.

V lost 0 bases, J lost 6 bases, and 6 bases lay in between. Germline CDR1 and CDR2: LGHDT and YNNKEL (reference sequence). This CDR3 contains 13 residues. The table came from immunoSEQ multiplex PCR; TCRdb's copy has only in-frame clones and leaves some out. The data hold a few hundred thousand clones, with 70% to 90% observed a single time. Participant ages covered about 18 to 95 years across around 22 US areas. The sequenced sample consisted of PBMCs or T cells enriched from blood (not recorded which). This TCR derives from a woman in her 50s who had recovered from COVID-19. This chain connects TRBV3-1 (or the pseudogene TRBV3-2) to TRBJ1-5; D unresolved. The CDR3 DNA reads TGTGCCAGCAGCCAAGATCTAAGTCAGCCCCAGCATTTT. Residues: CASSQDLSQPQHF.